Reported below is one T cell receptor (beta chain). The sample belongs to a study of shared clonotypes between healthy human individuals. The method was immunoSEQ multiplex PCR; TCRdb's version includes in-frame clones alone and lacks a portion of them. The sample holds about 600,000 clones, roughly 98% seen once. In the naive CD8 group, cells lacked CD45RO and were positively selected for CCR7, so terminally differentiated effector memory CD45RA+ cells were left out. This TCR was recovered from a man aged 30 to 45 in good health. Sequencing was carried out using naive CD8+ T cells sorted from blood.

This chain's CDR3 is CASSDPGGTGELFF. Here the CDR3 DNA reads TGTGCCAGCAGCGATCCTGGGGGCACCGGGGAGCTGTTTTTT. V gene TRBV7-2 combines with J gene TRBJ2-2; D tentatively fits TRBD1 or TRBD2 (5 bases each). Trimming took off 5 bases at V and 4 bases at J, with 11 bases between the two ends. CDR3 length equals 14 residues. CDR1 and CDR2 (germline): SGHTA, FQGNSA.